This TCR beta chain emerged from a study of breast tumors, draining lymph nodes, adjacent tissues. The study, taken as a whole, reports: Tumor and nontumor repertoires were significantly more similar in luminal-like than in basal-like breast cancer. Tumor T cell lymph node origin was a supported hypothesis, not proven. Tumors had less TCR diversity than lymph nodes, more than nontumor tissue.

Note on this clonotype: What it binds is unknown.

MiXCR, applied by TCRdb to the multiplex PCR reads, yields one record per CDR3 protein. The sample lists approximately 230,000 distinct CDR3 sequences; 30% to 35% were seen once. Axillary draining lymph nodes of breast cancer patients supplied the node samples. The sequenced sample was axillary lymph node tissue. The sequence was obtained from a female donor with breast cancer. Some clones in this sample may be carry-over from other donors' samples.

DNA for the CDR3: TGTGCCAGCAGTAGTGGCCAGACAGATAATTCACCCCTCCACTTT. The encoded protein is CASSSGQTDNSPLHF. The J gene is TRBJ1-6, the V gene TRBV25-1; D may be TRBD1 (5 bases). In germline, CDR1 is MGHDK, CDR2 SYGVNS. The CDR3 runs 15 residues. The V gene lost 5 bases and the J gene lost 5 bases, with 13 bases spanning the gap. Filled out from reference TRBV25-1 and TRBJ1-6, the complete variable domain reads EADIYQTPRYLVIGTGKKITLECSQTMGHDKMYWYQQDPGMELHLIHYSYGVNSTEKGDLSSESTVSRIRTEHFPLTLESARPSHTSQYLCASSSGQTDNSPLHFGNGTRLTVT.